A single sample gave rise to the 27 T cell receptor beta chains below, sequenced in a study of radiation and T cells in renal cell carcinoma. Only in-frame clones appear in the TCRdb table, and some are missing; sequencing was by immunoSEQ multiplex PCR. The table includes some 120,000 clones, approximately 78% detected once. Noted time point: blood 2 weeks post-SBRT. Treatment of the sample: 15 Gy SBRT to primary tumor, nephrectomy 4 weeks later. Here the sequenced sample was blood, taken from a patient whose treatment included radiotherapy and nephrectomy. The source is a woman aged 55-69 years with renal cell carcinoma.

The J gene is TRBJ1-2, the V gene TRBV28, with D possibly TRBD1 on 5 matching bases. This CDR3 region has 13 residues. V was cut by 6 bases and J by 8 bases, with 16 bases left in between. Germline V gives CDR1 MDHEN, CDR2 SYDVKM. The CDR3 protein is CASSWALGGGYTF. The CDR3 DNA follows: TGTGCCAGCAGCTGGGCCCTCGGGGGGGGCTACACCTTC.

The CDR3 region has the DNA TGTGCCAGTACGAGCCAAACAGGGGGCAGTGAAAAACTGTTTTTT. Residues: CASTSQTGGSEKLFF. The rearrangement joins TRBV19 to TRBJ1-4; 9 bases match TRBD1. Germline-derived CDR1 and CDR2 are LNHDA and SQIVND (reference sequence). Trimming took 7 bases from V and 7 from J; bases not matched to a gene: 10. The CDR3 has 15 amino acids.

In its sample, this clone was seen once. This rearrangement joins TRBV5-4 to TRBJ1-4, with TRBD1 matching over 7 bases. V shed 4 bases, J shed 3 bases, and the junction held 6 bases outside the gene matches. This CDR3 comprises 15 residues. CDR1 is SGHNT and CDR2 is YYREEE in the germline V gene (reference sequence). CDR3 bases: TGTGCCAGCAGCACGCGGGGGACAGCTAATGAAAAACTGTTTTTT. This gives the protein CASSTRGTANEKLFF.

The V gene is TRBV7-3, the J gene TRBJ2-5, with 12 bases lining up with TRBD2. The length of the CDR3 is 16 residues. Germline V gives CDR1 SGHTA, CDR2 FQGTGA. The V segment lost 5 bases and the J segment 1 base; nucleotides outside the gene matches: 5. The CDR3 spells CASSLGLAGSQETQYF. CDR3 DNA sequence: TGTGCCAGCAGCCTAGGACTAGCGGGATCCCAAGAGACCCAGTACTTC.

V is TRBV6-5 and J is TRBJ2-7; a weak D match, TRBD1 (6 bases). The CDR3 is made up of 14 amino acids. Germline loops: CDR1 MNHEY, CDR2 SVGAGI. V gave up 2 bases and J gave up 3 bases, with 11 bases separating them. The chain's CDR3 is CASSYGGQFYEQYF. The CDR3 DNA sequence: TGTGCCAGCAGTTACGGTGGACAGTTCTACGAGCAGTACTTC.

This clone has just a few counts. The V gene is TRBV19, the J gene TRBJ2-7; 9 bases line up with TRBD1. CDR3 length: 14 residues. Losses at the gene ends were 5 bases for V and 6 bases for J; bases not matched to a gene: 8. In germline, CDR1 is LNHDA, CDR2 SQIVND (reference sequence). This chain's CDR3 is CASSLTGGAIEQYF. CDR3 DNA: TGTGCCAGTAGTCTGACAGGGGGAGCGATCGAGCAGTACTTC. The complete variable domain, with remaining parts taken from reference TRBV19 and TRBJ2-7, reads DGGITQSPKYLFRKEGQNVTLSCEQNLNHDAMYWYRQDPGQGLRLIYYSQIVNDFQKGDIAEGYSVSREKKESFPLTVTSAQKNPTAFYLCASSLTGGAIEQYFGPGTRLTVT.

This sequence joins TRBV6-6 and TRBJ2-1; D tentatively fits TRBD1 or TRBD2 (6 bases each). Per the germline V gene, CDR1 is MNHNY and CDR2 is SVGAGI (reference sequence). The CDR3 totals 16 residues. V dropped 1 base and J dropped 2 bases, with 12 bases sitting between them. The CDR3, as DNA: TGTGCCAGCAGTTACTTAGGGGGGTTGGCCTACAATGAGCAGTTCTTC. It specifies CASSYLGGLAYNEQFF.

The CDR3, as DNA: TGTGCCAGCAGTCCAAAGGGACAGGGGGCTAATAATGAAAAACTGTTTTTT. Translating it yields CASSPKGQGANNEKLFF. V gene TRBV27 combines with J gene TRBJ1-4; 12 positions match TRBD1. The germline V gene encodes CDR1 MNHEY and CDR2 SMNVEV (reference sequence). The J segment lost 4 bases and the V segment lost 5 bases, leaving 8 bases of the junction unmatched. This CDR3 has 17 residues.

This chain uses TRBV5-1 with TRBJ2-3, with 9 bases lining up with TRBD1. CDR1 SGHRS and CDR2 YFSETQ come from the germline V gene. The CDR3 is made up of 14 amino acids. V was clipped by 3 bases and J by 6 bases; unmatched bases: 5. CDR3 sequence reads: CASSSGTGRDTQYF. For the CDR3, the DNA is TGCGCCAGCAGCTCGGGGACAGGGAGGGATACGCAGTATTTT. Complete variable domain (other parts from reference TRBV5-1 and TRBJ2-3): KAGVTQTPRYLIKTRGQQVTLSCSPISGHRSVSWYQQTPGQGLQFLFEYFSETQRNKGNFPGRFSGRQFSNSRSEMNVSTLELGDSALYLCASSSGTGRDTQYFGPGTRLTVL.

J is TRBJ2-2 and V is TRBV4-1; TRBD2 aligns across 13 bases. This CDR3 comprises 19 residues. Germline loops: CDR1 MGHRA, CDR2 YSYEKL. After removal of 4 bases from V and 1 base from J, the junction contained 9 bases not matched to a gene. CDR3 in DNA: TGCGCCAGCAGCCGCTATACTAGCGGGGGGGCCCTGAACACCGGGGAGCTGTTTTTT. It translates to CASSRYTSGGALNTGELFF.

The genes are TRBV7-8 and TRBJ2-1; D is undetermined. There are 16 residues in the CDR3. The V and J ends lost 5 bases and 0 bases respectively, with 14 bases between them. Germline loops: CDR1 SGHVS, CDR2 FQNEAQ. This chain's CDR3 is CASSPGRASSYNEQFF. The CDR3 nucleotides are TGTGCCAGCAGCCCCGGTAGGGCTAGCTCCTACAATGAGCAGTTCTTC.

This clone showed up just once. Compared with germline, one end of the junction differs, possibly owing to a read error. The chain employs TRBV7-7 and TRBJ1-1; no clear D. The CDR3 totals 13 residues. Germline V gene lookup returns CDR1 SSHAT and CDR2 FNYEAQ (reference sequence). The CDR3 loop is CASSLDGQTEAFF. The CDR3 DNA reads as TGTGCTAGCAGCTTAGACGGGCAAACTGAAGCTTTCTTT.

The V gene is TRBV6-1, the J gene TRBJ1-1; 9 nucleotides match TRBD1. J was trimmed by 3 bases and V by 3 bases; bases with no gene match: 8. Looked up from germline, CDR1 is MNHNS and CDR2 is SASEGT. The CDR3 length is 16 residues. The CDR3 loop is CASSDGDRTGDTEAFF. CDR3 sequence (DNA): TGTGCCAGCAGTGACGGGGATAGGACAGGGGACACTGAAGCTTTCTTT.

CDR3 amino acids: CASSAAGTGPTEAFF. Written as DNA, the CDR3 is TGTGCCAGCAGCGCCGCCGGGACAGGGCCCACTGAAGCTTTCTTT. The rearrangement uses TRBV7-9 and TRBJ1-1; the match to TRBD1 covers 9 bases. CDR1 is SEHNR and CDR2 is FQNEAQ in the germline V gene (reference sequence). The V segment lost 5 bases and the J segment 4 bases; nucleotides outside the gene matches: 8. The CDR3 spans 15 residues. The full variable domain, its missing parts supplied by reference TRBV7-9 and TRBJ1-1, is DTGVSQNPRHKITKRGQNVTFRCDPISEHNRLYWYRQTLGQGPEFLTYFQNEAQLEKSRLLSDRFSAERPKGSFSTLEIQRTEQGDSAMYLCASSAAGTGPTEAFFGQGTRLTVV.

This chain connects TRBV6-1 to TRBJ2-6; D remains ambiguous. The CDR3 is 13 amino acids. V lost 6 bases and J 4 bases, leaving 7 bases between the germline ends. Germline V CDR1 and CDR2: MNHNS, SASEGT. The CDR3 reads CASRPSGANVLTF. CDR3 DNA: TGTGCCAGCAGACCCTCGGGGGCCAACGTCCTGACTTTC.

The V call is TRBV4-2, the J call TRBJ2-5; D remains unclear. The CDR3 has 15 residues. The germline CDR1 and CDR2 sequences are LGHNA and YNFKEQ. V shed 0 bases and J shed 2 bases, with 10 bases lying between them. The DNA for the CDR3 is TGTGCCAGCAGCCAAGATGAGAACAAGCAAGAGACCCAGTACTTC. Translation gives CASSQDENKQETQYF.

This clone was seen once. V and J are TRBV7-9 and TRBJ2-1; a possible D gene is TRBD2 (5 bases). This CDR3 has 15 residues. In germline, CDR1 is SEHNR, CDR2 FQNEAQ (reference sequence). The CDR3 DNA sequence: TGTGCTCACGCAGGCGTAGGTCGGGACTACAATGAGCAGTTCTTC. Translation: CAHAGVGRDYNEQFF.

CDR3 residues: CASSQDYLLDEQYF. The CDR3 DNA follows: TGCGCCAGCAGCCAGGACTACCTTCTGGACGAGCAGTACTTC. The rearrangement uses TRBV4-3 and TRBJ2-7; the D gene is possibly TRBD2 (6 bases). The CDR3 runs to 14 residues. Germline V CDR1 and CDR2: LGHNA, YSLEER. The V end lost 3 bases, the J end lost 5 bases, and 14 bases lay between the germline ends.

This chain connects TRBV19 to TRBJ1-1; 7 bases are shared with TRBD1. Germline values: CDR1 LNHDA, CDR2 SQIVND (reference sequence). With 7 bases clipped from V and 4 bases from J, the junction kept 9 bases outside the gene matches. This CDR3 comprises 14 residues. The CDR3: CASTMTGRGTEAFF. In DNA form, the CDR3 reads TGTGCCAGTACCATGACAGGGAGGGGCACTGAAGCTTTCTTT.

CDR3 DNA sequence: TGTGCCAGCAGTTTCCGACACCGGGGTAGTCAGCCCCAGCATTTT. Protein product: CASSFRHRGSQPQHF. The V call is TRBV28, the J call TRBJ1-5; no definite D call. The V gene's germline CDR1 is MDHEN and CDR2 SYDVKM. Trimming shortened V by 3 bases and J by 6 bases, and 15 bases separated the two germline ends. The CDR3 totals 15 residues. The full variable domain, with the rest looked up from reference TRBV28 and TRBJ1-5, is DVKVTQSSRYLVKRTGEKVFLECVQDMDHENMFWYRQDPGLGLRLIYFSYDVKMKEKGDIPEGYSVSREKKERFSLILESASTNQTSMYLCASSFRHRGSQPQHFGDGTRLSIL.

This chain links TRBV5-6 with TRBJ2-2; TRBD2 matches 9 bases. The V gene end was trimmed by 1 base and the J gene end by 4 bases; junction bases not matched to a gene: 5. Germline lookup yields CDR1 SGHDT and CDR2 YYEEEE. CDR3 length: 16 amino acids. The CDR3 DNA reads as TGTGCCAGCAGCTTGTTGCTAGCGGGGTCCACCGGGGAGCTGTTTTTT. Amino acid sequence: CASSLLLAGSTGELFF.

A single count supports this clone. At one of its ends the junction is not consistent with the germline gene, which may arise from a read error. The chain couples TRBV28 to TRBJ1-2, with TRBD1 identical over 8 bases. Germline V CDR1 and CDR2: MDHEN, SYDVKM. The CDR3 is 15 residues long. The CDR3 here is CASSQTGEAKYGYTF. CDR3 in DNA: TGTGCCAGCAGCCAGACAGGGGAAGCTAAATATGGCTACACCTTC.

DNA for the CDR3: TGTGCCAGTAGGGGACAGGGTGAAAACATTCAGTACTTC. Amino acid sequence: CASRGQGENIQYF. The chain uses TRBV19 and TRBJ2-4; the match to TRBD1 covers 9 bases. V dropped 6 bases and J dropped 5; count of bases not matched to a gene: 2. The CDR3 totals 13 residues. Germline loops: CDR1 LNHDA, CDR2 SQIVND (reference sequence).

This clone was seen just once. CDR3 DNA sequence: TGTGCCGCACAGGGACAGACCTACGAGCAGTACTTC. Its protein product is CAAQGQTYEQYF. The chain combines TRBV6-1 with TRBJ2-7; 7 nucleotides align to TRBD1. J gave up 2 bases and V 11 bases, and 6 bases lay outside the gene matches. Germline lookup yields CDR1 MNHNS and CDR2 SASEGT. The CDR3 extends over 12 amino acids.

Concerning this clone: One junction end disagrees with the germline gene, perhaps due to a read error. Other DNA sequences in this sample translate to the same CDR3. The chain combines TRBV4-1 with TRBJ2-7; 15 bases are shared with TRBD2. This CDR3 contains 15 residues. CDR1 is MGHRA and CDR2 is YSYEKL in the germline V gene. CDR3 amino acids: CASSSGLAGGYEQYF. CDR3 DNA sequence: TGTGCCAGCAGCTCGGGACTAGCGGGGGGTTACGAGCAGTACTTC.

The chain recombines TRBV27 with TRBJ2-7; 11 bases are a match to TRBD2. Trimming removed 8 bases from V and 6 bases from J; junction bases left unmatched: 12. The CDR3 consists of 15 residues. Germline loops: CDR1 MNHEY, CDR2 SMNVEV (reference sequence). CDR3 sequence reads: CASCRLAGTIAEQYF. As DNA, the CDR3 is TGTGCCAGCTGCAGACTAGCGGGAACAATTGCCGAGCAGTACTTC.

The V call is TRBV28, the J call TRBJ1-6, with 7 bases matching TRBD1. In germline, CDR1 is MDHEN, CDR2 SYDVKM. With 9 bases clipped from V and 3 bases from J, the junction kept 11 bases outside the gene matches. This CDR3 spans 16 amino acids. The CDR3 loop reads CASWGGAGGYNSPLHF. The CDR3 nucleotides are TGTGCCAGTTGGGGTGGGGCAGGGGGCTATAATTCACCCCTCCACTTT.